One and the same sample provided the 8 T cell receptor beta chains below, sequenced in a study of T-cell reconstitution after alpha-beta-depleted transplantation in children. Preparation of the TCRbeta library involved a method that used unique molecular identifiers. One entry per CDR3 protein, called by TCRdb with MiXCR from the PCR reads. The table shows around 530,000 distinct CDR3 sequences, with roughly 33% occurring only once. The starting material was PBMCs from the stem cell graft donor, obtained from the stem cell graft. These TCRs come from a human donor who donated a stem cell graft to a child with aplastic anemia.

This clonotype was counted a few times. V usage is TRBV18 and J usage is TRBJ2-3; TRBD2 agrees at 13 bases. The CDR3 runs to 18 residues. Germline V CDR1 and CDR2: KGHSH, LQKENI. Trimming cost V 0 bases and J 5 bases; bases outside gene matches: 8. The CDR3 coding sequence is TGTGCCAGCTCACCACCGGGACTAGCGGGGACAAGCGGAGATACGCAGTATTTT. Translated: CASSPPGLAGTSGDTQYF.

This clonotype was recorded a few times. The chain combines TRBV25-1 with TRBJ1-1; 8 bases agree with TRBD1. V was pared by 0 bases and J by 5 bases, with 11 bases of the junction left unmatched. This CDR3 region has 17 residues. Germline lookup yields CDR1 MGHDK and CDR2 SYGVNS. In DNA, the CDR3 is TGTGCCAGCAGTGAATATTACCTTGGACAGGGAGGAACTGAAGCTTTCTTT. Protein sequence: CASSEYYLGQGGTEAFF.

This sequence joins TRBV20-1 and TRBJ2-5, with TRBD1 identical over 10 bases. The ends lost 6 bases at V and 4 bases at J; junction bases unmatched: 8. The CDR3 extends over 14 amino acids. Germline V gene data show CDR1 as DFQATT and CDR2 as SNEGSKA (reference sequence). CDR3 region: CSAPDRGFGETQYF. The DNA of the CDR3 is TGCAGTGCCCCGGACAGGGGGTTTGGAGAGACCCAGTACTTC.

This clonotype was counted a few times. The CDR3 coding sequence is TGTGCCAGCAGGTTGGGACTAGCGGGAGCCTACGAGCAGTACTTC. As protein: CASRLGLAGAYEQYF. The genes are TRBV12-3 or TRBV12-4 and TRBJ2-7, with 14 positions matching TRBD2. The CDR3 loop spans 15 amino acids. V trimming: 6 bases; J trimming: 2 bases; junction bases outside the gene matches: 3.

This clonotype appeared once. The chain employs TRBV19 and TRBJ1-2; tentatively, D is TRBD1 (6 bases). Germline V lookup: CDR1 LNHDA, CDR2 SQIVND (reference sequence). The CDR3 is 13 amino acids. Trimming took off 9 bases at V and 0 bases at J, with 11 bases between the two ends. The CDR3 spells CASLGASNYGYTF. As DNA, the CDR3 is TGTGCCAGCTTGGGGGCTTCTAACTATGGCTACACCTTC.

This clonotype has just a few counts. The chain joins TRBV6-2 or TRBV6-3 to TRBJ2-1; TRBD2 matches at 9 bases. Germline values: CDR1 MNHEY, CDR2 SVGEGT. With V trimmed by 7 bases and J by 4 bases, 11 bases remained unmatched. The CDR3 loop spans 16 amino acids. CDR3 nucleotides: TGTGCCAGCAACCCTAGGGAGCGGGAGGCTTACAATGAGCAGTTCTTC. It encodes CASNPREREAYNEQFF.

This clonotype occurred a few times. The chain recombines TRBV7-8 with TRBJ2-1; 12 bases are shared with TRBD2. With V trimmed by 2 bases and J by 6 bases, 8 bases remained unmatched. Germline assignment: CDR1 SGHVS and CDR2 FQNEAQ. This CDR3 region has 17 residues. The chain's CDR3 is CASSLMGGLAGLNEQFF. The CDR3 DNA is TGTGCCAGCAGCTTAATGGGAGGACTAGCGGGACTCAATGAGCAGTTCTTC.

This clonotype has just one count. The chain recombines TRBV19 with TRBJ1-1; D unresolved. The CDR3 totals 14 residues. Trimming removed 5 bases at V and 1 base at J, with 11 bases between. Germline V gene sequence: CDR1 LNHDA, CDR2 SQIVND (reference sequence). CDR3: CASSPQRKNTEAFF. The CDR3 DNA follows: TGTGCCAGTAGTCCCCAACGAAAGAACACTGAAGCTTTCTTT.